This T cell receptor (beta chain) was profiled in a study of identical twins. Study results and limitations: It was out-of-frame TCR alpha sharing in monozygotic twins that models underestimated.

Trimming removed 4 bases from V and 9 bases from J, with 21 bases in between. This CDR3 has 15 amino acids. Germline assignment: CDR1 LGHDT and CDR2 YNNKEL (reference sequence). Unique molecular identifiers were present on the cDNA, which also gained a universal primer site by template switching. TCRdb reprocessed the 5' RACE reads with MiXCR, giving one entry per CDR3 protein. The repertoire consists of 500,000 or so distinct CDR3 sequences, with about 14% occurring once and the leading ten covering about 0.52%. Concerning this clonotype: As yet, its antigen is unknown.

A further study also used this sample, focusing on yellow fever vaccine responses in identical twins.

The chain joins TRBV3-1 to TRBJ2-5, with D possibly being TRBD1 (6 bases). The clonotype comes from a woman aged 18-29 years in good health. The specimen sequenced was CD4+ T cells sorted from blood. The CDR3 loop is CASSLLGQWGLPQYF. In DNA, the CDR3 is TGTGCCAGCAGCCTCCTAGGACAGTGGGGTTTGCCCCAGTACTTC.